This TCR beta chain was sequenced for a study of blood T cell repertoires in COVID-19. The CDR3 runs to 17 residues. Germline V gene data show CDR1 as SQVTM and CDR2 as ANQGSEA. V was clipped by 1 base and J by 1 base; unmatched bases: 10. Profiling relied on immunoSEQ multiplex PCR, and the TCRdb table lists in-frame clones only, not all of them. The table shows 250,000 to 300,000 clones, with about 86% occurring only once. Sequenced input: peripheral blood. The V gene is TRBV29-1, the J gene TRBJ1-2; 9 bases are a match to TRBD1. The receptor's source is a man aged 18 to 30 with active or convalescent COVID-19. The CDR3 sequence: CSVEGSGGQGSNYGYTF. CDR3 DNA sequence: TGCAGCGTTGAAGGGTCGGGGGGACAGGGTAGTAACTATGGCTACACCTTC.